This is a list of T cell receptor beta chains from one sample in a study of beta chain features in type 1 diabetes. Sequencing used immunoSEQ multiplex PCR; TCRdb keeps in-frame clones, though not all of them. The data show some 270,000 clones, 7% to 9% seen once. The source material was central memory CD4+ T cells from blood. The source of these receptors is a woman between 18 and 30 years old in good health. CDR3s include the opening cysteine and the closing phenylalanine or tryptophan.

j_gene,v_gene,CDR3aa
TRBJ2-2,TRBV7-3,CASSKGTNTGELFF
TRBJ1-2,TRBV5-1,CASSFHPADLGYTF
TRBJ2-5,TRBV7-9,CASSSLSGEETQYF
TRBJ2-2,TRBV7-8,CASSLRIQGPLFTGELFF
TRBJ1-1,TRBV18,CASSPLNTEAFF
TRBJ2-3,TRBV9,CASTGDSSSTDTQYF
TRBJ2-4,TRBV19,CASSIPMAKNIQYF
TRBJ1-2,TRBV4-2,CASSQPGQPNYGYTF
TRBJ2-1,TRBV7-3,CASSLGRDNEQFF
TRBJ2-5,TRBV7-9,CASSANLLATRETQYF
TRBJ1-1,TRBV7-9,CASSSQEGAEAFF
TRBJ1-2,TRBV18,CASSNEAGQGFYGYTF
TRBJ1-5,TRBV19,CASSIARARNQPQHF
TRBJ2-1,TRBV5-1,CASSLEGSYNEQFF
TRBJ2-5,TRBV2,CASNGASRLETQYF
TRBJ1-4,TRBV2,CAGGGPDGSEKLFF
TRBJ2-7,TRBV4-3,CASSQVLRDRLYEQYF
TRBJ1-4,TRBV7-2,CASSLAPLYSTNEKLFF
TRBJ2-5,TRBV7-2,CASSLARFETQYF
TRBJ2-1,TRBV2,CASSEQRSSYNEQFF
TRBJ2-5,TRBV14,CASSQDLAETQYF
TRBJ1-6,TRBV7-9,CASSLGQGFYNSPLHF
TRBJ2-2,TRBV5-1,CASSLQGLNTGELFF
TRBJ1-4,TRBV30,CAWSVTYEKLFF
TRBJ1-5,TRBV5-1,CASSSDGDQPQHF
TRBJ1-2,TRBV6-5,CASKEGPEANYGYTF
TRBJ2-1,TRBV27,CASSFSAGGYNEQFF
TRBJ1-5,TRBV18,CASSPTTPNSNQPQHF
TRBJ1-1,TRBV7-6,CASSLAMNTEAFF
TRBJ2-3,TRBV9,CASAPTGMAHYTQYF
TRBJ1-5,TRBV18,CASSSLGRGGNQPQHF
TRBJ1-6,TRBV5-1,CASTSSYNSPLHF
TRBJ2-5,TRBV4-3,CASSPESGTGVETQYF
TRBJ2-5,TRBV28,CASSPAVAGETQYF
TRBJ2-3,TRBV2,CASRLLAAVGDTQYF
TRBJ2-7,TRBV7-6,CASSLSPRHYEQYF
TRBJ2-5,TRBV4-1,CASSLREIQETQYF
TRBJ1-2,TRBV7-2,CASSLGQGEYGYTF
TRBJ2-3,TRBV4-3,CASSQEESDTQYF
TRBJ2-3,TRBV2,CASTRTSGGLTDTQYF
TRBJ1-5,TRBV7-9,CASSVNNQPQHF
TRBJ1-2,TRBV5-4,CASSTGLWGSNYGYTF
TRBJ2-3,TRBV29-1,CSVDGETGGVDTQYF
TRBJ1-2,TRBV30,CAWSPGQGPGYTF